The next 25 T cell receptor beta chains were all read from a single sample in a study of T cells in tuberculosis (dated by TCRdb to the late 2010s). Library construction relied on the immunoSEQ multiplex PCR assay. TCRdb took over this immuneACCESS table, retaining in-frame rearrangements with V and J assigned. Such tables are incomplete; in checked studies, under half of the missing clones stem from an unresolved V gene, and the remainder is unexplained. The sample table holds about 25,000 clones, of which around 94% were seen once. Roughly 16% of the sample lies in the top ten. Sequencing input: PBMCs. Source of these receptors: a donor between 10 and 35 years old with latent tuberculosis or without tuberculosis infection. Some clones in this sample may be carry-over from other donors' samples.

The V and J genes are TRBV5-1 and TRBJ1-1, with no clear D. The germline CDR1 and CDR2 sequences are SGHRS and YFSETQ. V lost 1 base and J lost 2, with 9 bases in between. CDR3 length equals 14 residues. This CDR3 is CASSLQFPNTEAFF. The CDR3 DNA follows: TGCGCCAGCAGCTTGCAATTCCCCAACACTGAAGCTTTCTTT.

The chain recombines TRBV12-5 with TRBJ1-2; D uncertain. Trimming removed 3 bases at V and 6 bases at J, with 11 bases between. The V gene's germline CDR1 is LGHNT and CDR2 FRNRAP. This CDR3 spans 13 amino acids. The chain's CDR3 is CASGLQETNGYTF. The CDR3 DNA reads TGTGCTAGTGGTTTACAAGAAACCAATGGCTACACCTTC.

This chain uses TRBV4-2 with TRBJ2-7; 12 nucleotides match TRBD2. Germline trimming cut 2 bases from V and 0 bases from J; bases unmatched to any gene: 11. Germline V gives CDR1 LGHNA, CDR2 YNFKEQ. There are 19 residues in the CDR3. Here the CDR3 DNA reads TGTGCCAGCAGCCAACTGGGTCTAGCGGGGGGGTCGAGCTCCTACGAGCAGTACTTC. It encodes CASSQLGLAGGSSSYEQYF.

The V call is TRBV5-1, the J call TRBJ1-1; D uncertain. The length of the CDR3 is 15 residues. V was shortened by 1 base and J by 0 bases, with 10 bases between the two germline ends. CDR1 SGHRS and CDR2 YFSETQ come from the germline V gene. Here the CDR3 reads CASSLYSNMNTEAFF. CDR3 in DNA: TGCGCCAGCAGCTTGTACAGTAACATGAACACTGAAGCTTTCTTT. Full variable domain (rest looked up from reference TRBV5-1 and TRBJ1-1): KAGVTQTPRYLIKTRGQQVTLSCSPISGHRSVSWYQQTPGQGLQFLFEYFSETQRNKGNFPGRFSGRQFSNSRSEMNVSTLELGDSALYLCASSLYSNMNTEAFFGQGTRLTVV.

V usage is TRBV7-9 and J usage is TRBJ2-5; 11 nucleotides agree with TRBD2. The CDR3 loop spans 16 amino acids. V shed 2 bases, J shed 5 bases, and the junction held 7 bases outside the gene matches. Germline loops: CDR1 SEHNR, CDR2 FQNEAQ (reference sequence). CDR3: CASSLLAGGPGETQYF. In DNA, the CDR3 is TGTGCCAGCAGCTTATTAGCGGGAGGGCCTGGGGAGACCCAGTACTTC. The full variable domain, in which reference TRBV7-9 and TRBJ2-5 provide the parts outside the CDR3, is DTGVSQNPRHKITKRGQNVTFRCDPISEHNRLYWYRQTLGQGPEFLTYFQNEAQLEKSRLLSDRFSAERPKGSFSTLEIQRTEQGDSAMYLCASSLLAGGPGETQYFGPGTRLLVL.

The V gene is TRBV5-8, the J gene TRBJ1-2; D possibly corresponds to TRBD1 (5 bases). In germline, CDR1 is SGHTS, CDR2 YDEGEE. CDR3 length equals 15 residues. Trimming took off 4 bases at V and 4 bases at J, with 17 bases between the two ends. The chain's CDR3 is CASSQGLRVLYGYTF. The CDR3 DNA reads as TGTGCCAGCAGCCAGGGTTTACGGGTCCTCTATGGCTACACCTTC.

The chain couples TRBV15 to TRBJ2-2; 10 nucleotides line up with TRBD1. Germline V lookup: CDR1 LNHNV, CDR2 YYDKDF (reference sequence). CDR3 length equals 16 residues. Trimming at V came to 5 bases and at J to 7 bases, leaving 10 bases not matched to a gene. The DNA for the CDR3 is TGTGCCACCAGCCCTGACAGGGGGCTTTCATTCGGGGAGCTGTTTTTT. It translates to CATSPDRGLSFGELFF.

This sequence joins TRBV6-5 and TRBJ1-1; D gene uncertain. The CDR3 covers 11 residues. V lost 8 bases and J lost 11, with 15 bases in between. Looked up from germline, CDR1 is MNHEY and CDR2 is SVGAGI. The DNA for the CDR3 is TGTGCCAGCTTTACCGCGGGGAGGGCTTTCTTT. Translating gives CASFTAGRAFF.

Within the sample, this clone is hyperexpanded. The chain carries TRBV7-9 and TRBJ1-5; D may be TRBD1 (6 bases). CDR1 and CDR2 from the germline V gene are SEHNR and FQNEAQ (reference sequence). The CDR3 has 17 residues. V shed 4 bases and J shed 3 bases, with 19 bases lying between them. The CDR3 spells CASSSPTGPHSNQPQHF. The CDR3 region has the DNA TGTGCCAGCAGCTCTCCCACAGGGCCACATTCCAATCAGCCCCAGCATTTT.

The chain joins TRBV6-5 to TRBJ2-2; D gene ambiguous. The CDR3 spans 13 residues. The germline V gene encodes CDR1 MNHEY and CDR2 SVGAGI. With 3 bases removed from V and 7 bases from J, the gap between germline ends came to 9 bases. The CDR3 spells CASSYDLFGELFF. DNA of the CDR3: TGTGCCAGCAGTTATGACTTATTCGGGGAGCTGTTTTTT.

The rearrangement uses TRBV4-1 and TRBJ1-4; TRBD1 aligns across 10 bases. J lost 8 bases, V lost 1 base, and 1 base had no gene match. The CDR3 is 14 amino acids. The germline V gene has CDR1 MGHRA and CDR2 YSYEKL. CDR3 sequence: CASSQGTGGEKLFF. The DNA for the CDR3 is TGCGCCAGCAGCCAAGGGACAGGGGGGGAAAAACTGTTTTTT.

This clone was detected only once. This chain joins TRBV7-9 and TRBJ2-3; TRBD2 is a possible D gene (5 bases). Trimming shortened V by 1 base and J by 0 bases, and 20 bases separated the two germline ends. In germline, CDR1 is SEHNR, CDR2 FQNEAQ (reference sequence). The CDR3 has 19 amino acids. The CDR3 DNA is TGTGCCAGCAGCTTAGGACCCGTGAGGATAGCGACTAGCACAGATACGCAGTATTTT. Translated: CASSLGPVRIATSTDTQYF.

This chain's CDR3 is CASSLGAGTSGRIEQFF. DNA of the CDR3: TGTGCCAGCAGCTTAGGGGCCGGGACTAGCGGGAGAATTGAGCAGTTCTTC. V usage is TRBV7-2 and J usage is TRBJ2-1; TRBD2 aligns across 14 bases. J was trimmed by 9 bases and V by 1 base; bases with no gene match: 8. The CDR3 sequence is 17 residues long. Germline V lookup: CDR1 SGHTA, CDR2 FQGNSA.

The chain uses TRBV9 and TRBJ2-7; TRBD1 might be the D (6 bases). Per germline, CDR1 SGDLS and CDR2 YYNGEE. The CDR3 totals 13 residues. V was cut by 4 bases and J by 4 bases, with 12 bases left in between. The CDR3 DNA reads as TGTGCCAGCAGCCTAGGACAGAAGTACGAGCAGTACTTC. Its protein is CASSLGQKYEQYF.

The chain employs TRBV5-1 and TRBJ1-3; D may be TRBD1 (6 bases). The CDR3 consists of 17 residues. Looked up from germline, CDR1 is SGHRS and CDR2 is YFSETQ. V was shortened by 0 bases and J by 2 bases, with 15 bases between the two germline ends. The CDR3 nucleotides read TGCGCCAGCAGCTTGGTCGCAGGGGCGGAAGCTGGAAACACCATATATTTT. Amino acid sequence: CASSLVAGAEAGNTIYF.

The chain carries TRBV6-5 and TRBJ1-1; 7 bases are shared with TRBD1. CDR1 MNHEY and CDR2 SVGAGI come from the germline V gene. The J segment lost 0 bases and the V segment lost 2 bases, leaving 3 bases of the junction unmatched. The length of the CDR3 is 15 residues. The CDR3 loop reads CASSYLGQLNTEAFF. The CDR3 DNA sequence: TGTGCCAGCAGTTACCTGGGACAGTTGAACACTGAAGCTTTCTTT.

The V call is TRBV18, the J call TRBJ1-6, with a possible D match to TRBD1 (6 bases). The CDR3 runs to 16 residues. Trimming pared 0 bases from V and 1 base from J, leaving 7 bases between. Looked up from germline, CDR1 is KGHSH and CDR2 is LQKENI. The CDR3 DNA follows: TGTGCCAGCTCACCACCGAGGGGGTCCTATAATTCACCCCTCCACTTT. Residues: CASSPPRGSYNSPLHF.

V and J are TRBV29-1 and TRBJ2-7, with a possible D match to TRBD1 (6 bases). Germline CDR1 is SQVTM and CDR2 is ANQGSEA. The CDR3 covers 12 residues. V was trimmed by 0 bases and J by 7 bases, leaving 10 bases between them. The CDR3 reads CSVEEGAREQYF. CDR3 in DNA: TGCAGCGTTGAAGAGGGGGCGAGGGAGCAGTACTTC.

This clone was found once. J is TRBJ1-1 and V is TRBV20-1; 7 bases line up with TRBD1. Germline V gene sequence: CDR1 DFQATT, CDR2 SNEGSKA (reference sequence). With V trimmed by 7 bases and J by 6 bases, 2 bases remained unmatched. The CDR3 is 10 residues long. The CDR3 DNA reads TGCAGTGGAGGGGGCCCTGAAGCTTTCTTT. Protein product: CSGGGPEAFF.

The table lists this clone with a count of one. The chain is built from TRBV5-1 and TRBJ2-1; tentative D call: TRBD2 (5 bases). The CDR3 loop spans 12 amino acids. V gave up 2 bases and J gave up 8 bases, with 8 bases separating them. Germline loops: CDR1 SGHRS, CDR2 YFSETQ. CDR3 sequence reads: CASSLVLDEQFF. For the CDR3, the DNA is TGCGCCAGCAGCTTAGTACTAGATGAGCAGTTCTTC.

The chain couples TRBV6-4 to TRBJ2-3; 8 bases match TRBD2. The CDR3 covers 14 residues. The junction had 0 bases not matched to a gene; V was cut back by 3 bases and J by 1 base. The germline V gene encodes CDR1 MRHNA and CDR2 SNTAGT. CDR3 sequence: CASSERGGTDTQYF. CDR3 in DNA: TGTGCCAGCAGTGAGCGGGGGGGCACAGATACGCAGTATTTT.

This clone was seen just once. This chain uses TRBV19 with TRBJ1-5; D gene ambiguous. Per the germline V gene, CDR1 is LNHDA and CDR2 is SQIVND (reference sequence). The CDR3 is made up of 14 amino acids. Trimming took 3 bases from V and 7 from J, leaving 13 bases between them. The CDR3 nucleotides read TGTGCCAGTAGTATCCGGGGATTTCAACAGCCCCAGCATTTT. Encoded protein: CASSIRGFQQPQHF.

This clone showed up just once. The chain couples TRBV28 to TRBJ1-2, with 9 bases fitting TRBD1. CDR3 size: 15 residues. Germline lookup yields CDR1 MDHEN and CDR2 SYDVKM. Trimming at V came to 3 bases and at J to 4 bases, leaving 6 bases not matched to a gene. CDR3 in amino acids: CASSFPGQGGYGYTF. The CDR3 coding sequence is TGTGCCAGCAGTTTTCCGGGACAGGGAGGCTATGGCTACACCTTC.

The chain joins TRBV19 to TRBJ1-5; 7 bases fit TRBD1. This CDR3 contains 18 residues. V lost 0 bases to trimming and J lost 0 bases; unmatched junction nucleotides: 8. Per germline, CDR1 LNHDA and CDR2 SQIVND (reference sequence). CDR3 region: CASSIDLPGTASNQPQHF. The CDR3 coding sequence is TGTGCCAGTAGTATAGATCTACCCGGGACAGCTAGCAATCAGCCCCAGCATTTT.

The V call is TRBV7-8, the J call TRBJ2-7, with 8 bases fitting TRBD1. CDR1 and CDR2 (germline): SGHVS, FQNEAQ. CDR3 length: 16 amino acids. The V and J ends lost 1 base and 2 bases, in that order; junction bases with no gene match: 7. The CDR3 region has the DNA TGTGCCAGCAGCTTAGTCCTCGGGACAGGAACCTACGAGCAGTACTTC. It is translated as CASSLVLGTGTYEQYF.